The 6 T cell receptor beta chains presented below share a single source sample, sequenced in a study of blood T cell repertoires in COVID-19 (dated by TCRdb to 2018 to 2021). Library construction relied on the immunoSEQ multiplex PCR assay. The immuneACCESS repertoire file appears here via TCRdb, limited to in-frame rearrangements. These files lack a portion of the clones; in checked studies, under half of the deficit traces to unresolved V genes, and the cause of the others is not known. This sample is represented by roughly 90,000 clones; around 90% of them were singletons. Of the sample, over 4% falls within the top ten clones. Sequenced input: peripheral blood. The receptors derive from a man aged 40-49 years with acute or convalescent COVID-19.

The V call is TRBV27, the J call TRBJ1-5; 12 positions match TRBD1. Germline V gene sequence: CDR1 MNHEY, CDR2 SMNVEV (reference sequence). The length of the CDR3 is 15 residues. The V gene end was trimmed by 6 bases and the J gene end by 6 bases; junction bases not matched to a gene: 6. The CDR3 spells CASSPGTGGFQPQHF. CDR3 sequence (DNA): TGTGCCAGCAGCCCCGGGACAGGGGGCTTTCAGCCCCAGCATTTT.

The gene calls are TRBV29-1 and TRBJ1-5; no firm D call. Trimming left V 4 bases short and J 1 base short, with 8 bases between. CDR1 is SQVTM and CDR2 is ANQGSEA in the germline V gene. There are 13 residues in the CDR3. The CDR3 region has the DNA TGCAGCGTTGTGGAGAGAAGCAATCAGCCCCAGCATTTT. Translated, it gives CSVVERSNQPQHF.

The chain has TRBV11-3 and TRBJ2-1; 10 bases map to TRBD2. V dropped 5 bases and J dropped 9; count of bases not matched to a gene: 7. The germline CDR1 and CDR2 sequences are SGHNT and YENEEA. This CDR3 region has 14 residues. The CDR3 is CASSISSGSGEQFF. Written as DNA, the CDR3 is TGTGCCAGCAGCATATCTAGCGGGAGTGGTGAGCAGTTCTTC.

The gene calls are TRBV18 and TRBJ2-5, with TRBD1 matching 7 bases. This CDR3 region has 15 residues. V was clipped by 6 bases and J by 2 bases; unmatched bases: 9. Looked up from germline, CDR1 is KGHSH and CDR2 is LQKENI. CDR3 sequence (DNA): TGTGCCAGCTCGGAGCGACAGGGTCGGCAAGAGACCCAGTACTTC. Amino acid sequence: CASSERQGRQETQYF.

The chain is built from TRBV6-1 and TRBJ2-1; 9 positions agree with TRBD2. Losses at the gene ends were 4 bases for V and 8 bases for J; bases not matched to a gene: 15. The CDR3 has 17 residues. From germline, CDR1 is MNHNS and CDR2 SASEGT. The CDR3 DNA is TGTGCCAGCAGTGTCTCTAGCGGGAAGGCCCCCCCCGATGAGCAGTTCTTC. Translated: CASSVSSGKAPPDEQFF.

This clone was seen repeatedly, ten times or more. CDR3 protein: CASSEASGGAYEQYF. CDR3 DNA sequence: TGTGCCAGCAGTGAGGCTAGCGGGGGGGCCTACGAGCAGTACTTC. The rearrangement links TRBV6-4 to TRBJ2-7; 12 bases are a match to TRBD2. CDR3 length: 15 amino acids. Looked up from germline, CDR1 is MRHNA and CDR2 is SNTAGT. Trimming at V came to 3 bases and at J to 2 bases, leaving 2 bases not matched to a gene.